Below are 3 T cell receptor beta chains sequenced from a single sample in a study of PD-1 blockade in classical Hodgkin lymphoma. The data were produced by immunoSEQ multiplex PCR, yet TCRdb's version contains in-frame clones alone and is incomplete. Here the sample spans approximately 99,000 clones, about four fifths being singletons. Patients all relapsed after autologous stem cell transplantation, and there was variation in brentuximab vedotin exposure. Sequences were derived from peripheral blood mononuclear cells (PBMCs), sampled before the second cycle of nivolumab. Receptors originate from a human donor with classical Hodgkin lymphoma.

The rearrangement links TRBV2 to TRBJ1-5; weak D call: TRBD1 (5 bases). The germline CDR1 and CDR2 sequences are SNHLY and FYNNEI. The CDR3 totals 15 residues. Trimming stripped 1 base from V and 6 bases from J, with 13 bases between. The CDR3 protein is CASSEDQGAGQPQHF. The CDR3 DNA follows: TGTGCCAGCAGTGAAGATCAAGGGGCGGGTCAGCCCCAGCATTTT.

CDR3 loop: CASSLPGTVSYEQYF. The CDR3, as DNA: TGTGCCAGCTCACTCCCGGGTACGGTCAGCTACGAGCAGTACTTC. The V call is TRBV18, the J call TRBJ2-7; D not certain. Trimming pared 4 bases from V and 3 bases from J, leaving 16 bases between. This CDR3 spans 15 amino acids. Looked up from germline, CDR1 is KGHSH and CDR2 is LQKENI. Full variable domain (rest looked up from reference TRBV18 and TRBJ2-7): NAGVMQNPRHLVRRRGQEARLRCSPMKGHSHVYWYRQLPEEGLKFMVYLQKENIIDESGMPKERFSAEFPKEGPSILRIQQVVRGDSAAYFCASSLPGTVSYEQYFGPGTRLTVT.

This chain links TRBV9 with TRBJ2-7; 10 positions match TRBD2. The CDR3 has 16 residues. The V segment lost 2 bases and the J segment 5 bases; nucleotides outside the gene matches: 10. The V gene's germline CDR1 is SGDLS and CDR2 YYNGEE. This CDR3 reads CASSVSLAGGDDEQYF. CDR3 in DNA: TGTGCCAGCAGCGTGTCCTTAGCGGGAGGCGACGACGAGCAGTACTTC.